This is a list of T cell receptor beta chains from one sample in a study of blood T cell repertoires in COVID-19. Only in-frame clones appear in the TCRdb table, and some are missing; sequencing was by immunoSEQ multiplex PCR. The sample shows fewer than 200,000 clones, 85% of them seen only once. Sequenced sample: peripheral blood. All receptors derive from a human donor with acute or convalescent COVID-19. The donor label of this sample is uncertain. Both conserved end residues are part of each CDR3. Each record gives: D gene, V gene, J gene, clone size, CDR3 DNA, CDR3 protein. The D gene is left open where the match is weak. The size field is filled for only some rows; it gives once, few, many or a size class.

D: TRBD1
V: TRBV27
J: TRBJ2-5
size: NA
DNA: TGTGCCAGCAGTCCAGGGACAGTTCAAGAGACCCAGTACTTC
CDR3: CASSPGTVQETQYF

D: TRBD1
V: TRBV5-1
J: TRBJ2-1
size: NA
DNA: TGCGCCAGCAGCTTGGTCCCTACAGGAACAGGGGATTACAATGAGCAGTTCTTC
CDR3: CASSLVPTGTGDYNEQFF

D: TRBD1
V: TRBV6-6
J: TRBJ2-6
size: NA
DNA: TGTGCCAGTAACGACAGGGGCGGCTCTGGGGCCAACGTCCTGACTTTC
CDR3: CASNDRGGSGANVLTF

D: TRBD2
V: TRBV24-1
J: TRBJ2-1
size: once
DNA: TGTGCCACCGAAGCTGCGGGGGGCTCCTACAATGAGCAGTTCTTC
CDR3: CATEAAGGSYNEQFF

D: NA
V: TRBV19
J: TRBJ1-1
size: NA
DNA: TGTGCCAGTAGTACGGGGGGCTCGTACACTGAAGCTTTCTTT
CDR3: CASSTGGSYTEAFF

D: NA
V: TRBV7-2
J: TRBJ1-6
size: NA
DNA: TGTGCCAGCAGCTCTCAGGGTGAATTAAGAGATTCACCCCTCCACTTT
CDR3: CASSSQGELRDSPLHF

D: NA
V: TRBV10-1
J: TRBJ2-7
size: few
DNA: TGCGCCAGCAGTGAGTCTGGCCTCGACGAGCAGTACTTC
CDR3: CASSESGLDEQYF

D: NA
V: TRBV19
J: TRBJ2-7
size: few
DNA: TGTGCCAGTAGTATAGATCAGCTTGGTAGACGGAGGAGGAAGTACTTC
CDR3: CASSIDQLGRRRRKYF

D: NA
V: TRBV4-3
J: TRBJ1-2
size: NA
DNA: TGCGCCAGCAGCCAAGATGGTAGGGGCCTCTCTTCCCATAACTATGGCTACACCTTC
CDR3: CASSQDGRGLSSHNYGYTF

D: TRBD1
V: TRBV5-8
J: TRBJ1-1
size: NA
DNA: TGTGCCAGCACTCCCTACATCGGGACAGGGAGAAACACTGAAGCTTTCTTT
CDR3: CASTPYIGTGRNTEAFF

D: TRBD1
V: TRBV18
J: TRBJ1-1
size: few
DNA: TGTGCCAGCTCCCAGGGACAGGGGAGTGGTACTGAAGCTTTCTTT
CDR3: CASSQGQGSGTEAFF

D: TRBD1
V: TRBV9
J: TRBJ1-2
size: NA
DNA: TGTGCCAGCAGCGGGGAGACAGGGAATAACTATGGCTACACCTTC
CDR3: CASSGETGNNYGYTF

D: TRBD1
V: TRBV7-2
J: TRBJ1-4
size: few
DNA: TGTGCCAGCAGCGGACAGGGTCTTAGTGAAAAACTGTTTTTT
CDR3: CASSGQGLSEKLFF

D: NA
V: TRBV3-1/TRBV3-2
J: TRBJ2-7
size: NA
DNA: TGTGCCAGCAGCCAATGGCAGGGAGGCGTCGAGCAGTACTTC
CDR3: CASSQWQGGVEQYF

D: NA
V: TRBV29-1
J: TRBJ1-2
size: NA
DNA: TGCAGCGTGGAGATCCAACTTCTGCGTGGCTACACCTTC
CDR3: CSVEIQLLRGYTF

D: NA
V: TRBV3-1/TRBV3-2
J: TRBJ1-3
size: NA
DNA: TGTGCCAGCAGCCAAGAACCCCAGGACTCTGGAAACACCATATATTTT
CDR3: CASSQEPQDSGNTIYF

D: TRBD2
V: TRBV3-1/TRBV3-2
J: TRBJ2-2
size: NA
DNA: TGTGCCAGCAGTCGGACTAGCGGGGGGGCGGGAGCGAACACCGGGGAGCTGTTTTTT
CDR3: CASSRTSGGAGANTGELFF

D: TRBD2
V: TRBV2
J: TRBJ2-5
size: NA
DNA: TGTGCCAGCACGGGACTAGCGGGGGGAGAGACCCAGTACTTC
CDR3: CASTGLAGGETQYF

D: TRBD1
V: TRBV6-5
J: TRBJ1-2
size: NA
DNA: TGTGCCAGCAGTTTCGGCGGGGACAGGGCAGGCTACACCTTC
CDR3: CASSFGGDRAGYTF

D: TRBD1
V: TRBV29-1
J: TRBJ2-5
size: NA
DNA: TGCAGCGTTGATCGTTTTGGACAGGAGGAAGAGACCCAGTACTTC
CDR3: CSVDRFGQEEETQYF

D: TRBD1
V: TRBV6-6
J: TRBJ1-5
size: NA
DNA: TGTGCCAGCAGTTACTTGAAAGGGGGGACAGATCAGCCCCAGCATTTT
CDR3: CASSYLKGGTDQPQHF

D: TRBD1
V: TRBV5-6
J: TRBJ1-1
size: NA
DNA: TGTGCCAGCAGCCCCGTGGGACAGGGGGGGACTGAAGCTTTCTTT
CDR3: CASSPVGQGGTEAFF

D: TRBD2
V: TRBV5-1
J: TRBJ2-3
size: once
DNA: TGCGCCAGCAGCCTGGTGGGGGGGGACAGCACAGATACGCAGTATTTT
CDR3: CASSLVGGDSTDTQYF

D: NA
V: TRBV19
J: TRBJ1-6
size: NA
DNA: TGTGCCAGTCGAACCTCGGTTGAGGGTTATAATTCACCCCTCCACTTT
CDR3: CASRTSVEGYNSPLHF

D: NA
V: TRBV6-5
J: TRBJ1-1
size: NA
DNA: TGTGCCAGCAAGGGTTCCGGGGCAGGGGTCACTGAAGCTTTCTTT
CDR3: CASKGSGAGVTEAFF

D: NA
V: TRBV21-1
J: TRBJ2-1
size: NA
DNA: TGTGCCAGCAACCCGGACAGGGGTGAGAGGAATGAGCAGTTCTTC
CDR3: CASNPDRGERNEQFF

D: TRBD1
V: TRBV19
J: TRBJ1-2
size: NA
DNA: TGTGCCAGTAGTATGGGAGGGCAGGGGGCAAGCTACACCTTC
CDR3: CASSMGGQGASYTF

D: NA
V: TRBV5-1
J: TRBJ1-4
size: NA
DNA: TGCGCCAGCAGCCGAACGGATGAAAAACTGTTTTTT
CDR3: CASSRTDEKLFF

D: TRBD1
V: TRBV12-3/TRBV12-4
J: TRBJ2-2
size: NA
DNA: TGTGCCAGCAGTAGACAGGGGGCAGGGGAGCTGTTTTTT
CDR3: CASSRQGAGELFF

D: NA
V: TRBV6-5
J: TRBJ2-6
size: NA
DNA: TGTGCCAGCAGTTACGGGAGCGGGGCCAACGTCCTGACTTTC
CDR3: CASSYGSGANVLTF

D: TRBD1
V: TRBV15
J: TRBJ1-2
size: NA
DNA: TGTGCCACCAGCAGAGATCCGGGACAGGGTAACTATGGCTACACCTTC
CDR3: CATSRDPGQGNYGYTF

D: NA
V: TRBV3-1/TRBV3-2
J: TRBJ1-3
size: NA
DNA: TGTGCCAGCAGCCAACAGGGTAGTTCTGGAAACACCATATATTTT
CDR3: CASSQQGSSGNTIYF

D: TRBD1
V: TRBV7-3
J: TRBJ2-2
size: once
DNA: TGTGCCAGCAGCTCCAACAGGGGGCCGGGTACCGGGGAGCTGTTTTTT
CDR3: CASSSNRGPGTGELFF

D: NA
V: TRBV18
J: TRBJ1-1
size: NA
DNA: TGTGCCAGCTCACCGGCGGTGGTGGGCACTGAAGCTTTCTTT
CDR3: CASSPAVVGTEAFF

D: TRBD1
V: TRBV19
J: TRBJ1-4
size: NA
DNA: TGTGCCAGTACCATGGTGGACAGGGGAAGAGAACTGTTTTTT
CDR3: CASTMVDRGRELFF

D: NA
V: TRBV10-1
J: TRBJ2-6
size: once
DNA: TGCGCCAGCTCAGGGGGGACTGGGGCCAACGTCCTGACTTTC
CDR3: CASSGGTGANVLTF

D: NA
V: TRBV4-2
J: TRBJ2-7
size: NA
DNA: TGTGCCAGCAGCCAAGAGAACCACCCTGGGGGCGGCTACGAGCAGTACTTC
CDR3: CASSQENHPGGGYEQYF

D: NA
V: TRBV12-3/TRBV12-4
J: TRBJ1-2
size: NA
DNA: TGTGCCAGCAGTTCCCCTTTCACGGATGGCTACACCTTC
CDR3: CASSSPFTDGYTF

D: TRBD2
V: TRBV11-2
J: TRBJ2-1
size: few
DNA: TGTGCCAGCAGCTTAGACGGAATAGCGGGGCAGGATGAGCAGTTCTTC
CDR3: CASSLDGIAGQDEQFF

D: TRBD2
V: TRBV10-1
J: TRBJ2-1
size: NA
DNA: TGCGCCAGCAGTGATAGCACTAGCGCTTACAATGAGCAGTTCTTC
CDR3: CASSDSTSAYNEQFF

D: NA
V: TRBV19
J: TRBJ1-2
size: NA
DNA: TGTGCCAGTACCATTGCCGGGGGGAGCGGCTACACCTTC
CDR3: CASTIAGGSGYTF

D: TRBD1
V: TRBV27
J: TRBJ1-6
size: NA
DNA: TGTGCCAGCAGTTTTGAGAGGGACAGGGCCAACTATAATTCACCCCTCCACTTT
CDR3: CASSFERDRANYNSPLHF

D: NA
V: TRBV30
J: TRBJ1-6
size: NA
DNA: TGTGCCTGGAGCGCGCGCCGGAGGGTGGTAGGGTCACCCCTCCACTTT
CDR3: CAWSARRRVVGSPLHF

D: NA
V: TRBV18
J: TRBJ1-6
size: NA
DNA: TGTGCCAGCTCACCACCGCAGGGGAGCTCCTATAATTCACCCCTCCACTTT
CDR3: CASSPPQGSSYNSPLHF

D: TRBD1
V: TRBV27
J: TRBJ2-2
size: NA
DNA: TGTGCCAGCAGTTTATCAGGGACAGGGGTCACCGGGGAGCTGTTTTTT
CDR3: CASSLSGTGVTGELFF

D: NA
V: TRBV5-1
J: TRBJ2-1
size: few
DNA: TGCGCCAGCAGCCCGACAGGGGAGGGCTACAATGAGCAGTTCTTC
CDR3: CASSPTGEGYNEQFF

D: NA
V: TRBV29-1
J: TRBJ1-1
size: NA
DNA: TGCAGCGTTGTCTCTGGGGGCTATGAAGCTTTCTTT
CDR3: CSVVSGGYEAFF

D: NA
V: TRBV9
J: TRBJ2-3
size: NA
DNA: TGTGCCAGCAGCGTAGTAATTAGCACAGATACGCAGTATTTT
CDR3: CASSVVISTDTQYF

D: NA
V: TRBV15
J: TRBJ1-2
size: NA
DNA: TGTGCCACCAGCAGAGATCGCTTGTCTGGACTCTACACCTTC
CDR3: CATSRDRLSGLYTF

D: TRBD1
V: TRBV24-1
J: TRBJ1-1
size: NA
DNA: TGTGCCATGACAGGGACTTACACTGAAGCTTTCTTT
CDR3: CAMTGTYTEAFF

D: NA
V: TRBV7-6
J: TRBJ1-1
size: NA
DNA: TGTGCCAGCAGCTTATTTACTCTGGGAGGCACTGAAGCTTTCTTT
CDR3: CASSLFTLGGTEAFF

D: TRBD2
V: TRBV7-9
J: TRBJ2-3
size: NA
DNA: TGTGCCAGCAGCTTTATTGCGGGGGGGCTTGCAGATACGCAGTATTTT
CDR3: CASSFIAGGLADTQYF

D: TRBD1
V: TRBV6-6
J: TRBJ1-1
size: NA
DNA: TGTGCCAGCAGTTACCCCAGACAGGGTATGAACACTGAAGCTTTCTTT
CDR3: CASSYPRQGMNTEAFF

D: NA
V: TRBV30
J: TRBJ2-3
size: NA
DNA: TGTGCCTGGAGTGTACGGTCAACAGATACGCAGTATTTT
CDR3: CAWSVRSTDTQYF

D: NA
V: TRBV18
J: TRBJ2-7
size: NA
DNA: TGTGCCAGCTCACCCGGGTCCTCCTACGAGCAGTACTTC
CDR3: CASSPGSSYEQYF

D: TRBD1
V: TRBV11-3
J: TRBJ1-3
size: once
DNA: TGTGCCAGCAGCCCATCCCGTAACAGGGGCTCTGGAAACACCATATATTTT
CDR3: CASSPSRNRGSGNTIYF

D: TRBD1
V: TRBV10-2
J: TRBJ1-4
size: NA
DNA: TGCGCCAGCATTCCGGGACAGGGACTTGGCGGGCATGAAAAACTGTTTTTT
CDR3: CASIPGQGLGGHEKLFF

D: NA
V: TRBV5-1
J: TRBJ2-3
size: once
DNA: TGCGCCAGCCGGGAGTCCGGGGCGGGCACAGATACGCAGTATTTT
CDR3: CASRESGAGTDTQYF

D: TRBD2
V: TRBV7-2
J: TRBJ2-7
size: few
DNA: TGTGCCAGCAGCTTAGCGAGCGGGGGTTCCTACGAGCAGTACTTC
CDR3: CASSLASGGSYEQYF

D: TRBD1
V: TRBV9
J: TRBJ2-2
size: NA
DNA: TGTGCCAGCAGCGCCACCGGGACAGGGGGCTCCGGGGAGCTGTTTTTT
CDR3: CASSATGTGGSGELFF